What follows are 4 T cell receptor beta chains derived from one specimen sequenced in a study of cytomegalovirus exposure and HLA in healthy donors. The PCR employed 60 Vbeta primers together with 13 Jbeta primers. Sequencing used immunoSEQ multiplex PCR; TCRdb keeps in-frame clones, though not all of them. The sample shows around 140,000 clones, around two thirds of them seen only once. Specimen: PBMCs. The receptors derive from a woman in her thirties or forties in good health and CMV-seronegative.

This clone turned up a few times. The rearrangement joins TRBV5-6 to TRBJ2-7; no definite D call. V lost 1 base, J lost 7 bases, and 9 bases lay in between. CDR1 is SGHDT and CDR2 is YYEEEE in the germline V gene. This CDR3 region has 12 residues. In DNA, the CDR3 is TGTGCCAGCAGCTTGTGGTATGCGGAGCAGTACTTC. Its protein product is CASSLWYAEQYF. The full variable domain, rest sourced from reference TRBV5-6 and TRBJ2-7, is DAGVTQSPTHLIKTRGQQVTLRCSPKSGHDTVSWYQQALGQGPQFIFQYYEEEERQRGNFPDRFSGHQFPNYSSELNVNALLLGDSALYLCASSLWYAEQYFGPGTRLTVT.

CDR3 nucleotide sequence: TGTGCCAGCAGTTTATGGGGCGGAGGCTCTGGAAACACCATATATTTT. Its translation is CASSLWGGGSGNTIYF. The chain is built from TRBV28 and TRBJ1-3, with D unclear. CDR3 length: 16 amino acids. Looked up from germline, CDR1 is MDHEN and CDR2 is SYDVKM. V was shortened by 0 bases and J by 0 bases, with 9 bases between the two germline ends.

This rearrangement joins TRBV5-6 to TRBJ1-6; no reliable D call. V was trimmed by 4 bases and J by 2 bases, leaving 13 bases between them. The CDR3 runs to 16 residues. Germline V CDR1 and CDR2: SGHDT, YYEEEE. The CDR3 reads CASSPRSTAYNSPLHF. The CDR3 DNA sequence: TGTGCCAGCAGCCCTCGCTCAACAGCCTATAATTCACCCCTCCACTTT.

J is TRBJ2-7 and V is TRBV5-1, with TRBD1 matching over 8 bases. CDR1 and CDR2 (germline): SGHRS, YFSETQ. CDR3 length: 14 amino acids. The J segment lost 4 bases and the V segment lost 1 base, leaving 4 bases of the junction unmatched. The CDR3 DNA reads TGCGCCAGCAGCTTGCGAGGACAGGGATACGAGCAGTACTTC. Protein: CASSLRGQGYEQYF. Complete variable domain (other parts from reference TRBV5-1 and TRBJ2-7): KAGVTQTPRYLIKTRGQQVTLSCSPISGHRSVSWYQQTPGQGLQFLFEYFSETQRNKGNFPGRFSGRQFSNSRSEMNVSTLELGDSALYLCASSLRGQGYEQYFGPGTRLTVT.